These T cell receptor beta chains were read from a single sample in a study of T-cell reconstitution after alpha-beta-depleted transplantation in children. TCRdb re-analysed the PCR reads in MiXCR, keeping a single row per CDR3 protein. Of around 370,000 distinct CDR3 sequences detected, 15% to 20% appear once; the ten largest clones hold about 41%. This specimen was PBMCs, mostly from graft donor cells, taken 360 days after TCRalphabeta/CD19-depleted stem cell transplant. These receptors were taken from a male patient aged 2-9 years who had a stem cell transplant for acute lymphoblastic leukemia, so the T cells may come from the graft donor. Each CDR3 is given with its conserved first and last residue. Fields, in order: V gene, clone size, CDR3 protein. Only part of the rows carry a size: once, few, many, or a class if the clone is expanded.

>TRBV5-6|many
CASSSTSGRAIYNEQFF
>TRBV20-1|few
CSARDVGSPYNEQFF
>TRBV6-4|few
CASKASHSTDTQYF
>TRBV2|many
CASLTYSDNEQFF
>TRBV5-1|.
CASSFRWTSGMDTQYF
>TRBV5-8|few
CASSLNRDLRETQYF
>TRBV5-1|many
CASSLAKGYPSSYNEQFF
>TRBV28|few
CASSTPTPYGGANVLTF
>TRBV5-1|many
CASSLDPTGGTPYNEQFF
>TRBV30|few
CAWSVWGRGLSEQYF
>TRBV6-2/TRBV6-3|few
CAGHFIAGDNLAKNIQYF
>TRBV4-3|many
CASSQFLQGSAYGYTF
>TRBV6-4|few
CASSDSGKDEQFF
>TRBV30|.
CAWRKNEKLFF
>TRBV6-2/TRBV6-3|many
CASRLAGTVDTQYF
>TRBV15|few
CATSRDSTGPPDTQYF
>TRBV12-3/TRBV12-4|.
CASDSRTRTGELFF
>TRBV7-8|few
CASSLVGPAGELFF
>TRBV5-1|few
CASRWGAEAFF
>TRBV4-2|few
CASSHVSGSEQFF
>TRBV4-2|.
CASSRGHPKRPTETQYF
>TRBV5-1|few
CASSYLWGSGSPNTGELFF
>TRBV29-1|many
CSVERGGGITEQYF
>TRBV5-1|few
CASRPGTNQETQYF
>TRBV19|few
CASRPGLAAAYEQYF
>TRBV5-6|few
CASSLTPGGTQYF
>TRBV23-1|.
CASSQSGSASTDTQYF
>TRBV6-2/TRBV6-3|.
CASTRLAYGANVLTF
>TRBV20-1|.
CSARERGSYSNQPQHF
>TRBV11-1|.
CASSFEVNWQGHTDTQYF
>TRBV12-3/TRBV12-4|.
CASSLALTGTEAFF
>TRBV5-1|.
CASSSGTSGRGPYNEQFF
>TRBV4-1|.
CASSHAGTDEQYF
>TRBV15|many
CATSRVGGYYEQYF
>TRBV6-1|many
CASSVGGGGAYEQYF
>TRBV7-6|few
CASSLDRTRRNEQYF
>TRBV18|few
CASSTTGFGANVLTF
>TRBV7-9|.
CASSLSLLPYNEQFF
>TRBV20-1|.
CSARDPHSNEQFF
>TRBV7-2|many
CASSLRQEYYEQYF
>TRBV5-1|few
CASSFGRSISYEQYF
>TRBV12-3/TRBV12-4|.
CASSFPSGLYEQYF
>TRBV29-1|few
CSVLDLTDTQYF
>TRBV20-1|few
CSARAGGANTEAFF
>TRBV29-1|.
CSVGKADRGGIADTQYF
>TRBV4-1|few
CASSQAETGDQETQYF
>TRBV12-3/TRBV12-4|few
CASSPTPPGSYEQYF
>TRBV5-5|.
CASSLAARGYTF
>TRBV4-1|.
CASSQDGQGYGNTIYF
>TRBV25-1|many
CASRTQDGNEQFF
>TRBV7-9|few
CASSWDGARVGNTEAFF
>TRBV28|many
CASSLWGEGPSTDTQYF
>TRBV12-3/TRBV12-4|.
CASRALTTTDTQYF
>TRBV3-1|.
CACSQVGGLAVYNEQFF
>TRBV5-1|.
CASVLGPSYEQYF